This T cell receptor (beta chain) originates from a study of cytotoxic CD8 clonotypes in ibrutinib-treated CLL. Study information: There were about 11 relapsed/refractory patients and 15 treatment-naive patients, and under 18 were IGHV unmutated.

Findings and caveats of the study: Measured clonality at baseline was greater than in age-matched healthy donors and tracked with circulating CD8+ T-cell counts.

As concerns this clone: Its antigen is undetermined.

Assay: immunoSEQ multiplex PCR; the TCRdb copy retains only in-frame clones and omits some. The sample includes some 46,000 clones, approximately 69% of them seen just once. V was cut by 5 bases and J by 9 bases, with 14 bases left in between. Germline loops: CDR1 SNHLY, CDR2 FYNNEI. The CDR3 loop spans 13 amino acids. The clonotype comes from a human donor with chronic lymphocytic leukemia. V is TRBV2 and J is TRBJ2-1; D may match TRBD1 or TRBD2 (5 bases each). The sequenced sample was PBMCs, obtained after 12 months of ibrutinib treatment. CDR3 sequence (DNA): TGTGCCAGCAGTCCAACCGGGGCAAGTGAGCAGTTCTTC. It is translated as CASSPTGASEQFF.